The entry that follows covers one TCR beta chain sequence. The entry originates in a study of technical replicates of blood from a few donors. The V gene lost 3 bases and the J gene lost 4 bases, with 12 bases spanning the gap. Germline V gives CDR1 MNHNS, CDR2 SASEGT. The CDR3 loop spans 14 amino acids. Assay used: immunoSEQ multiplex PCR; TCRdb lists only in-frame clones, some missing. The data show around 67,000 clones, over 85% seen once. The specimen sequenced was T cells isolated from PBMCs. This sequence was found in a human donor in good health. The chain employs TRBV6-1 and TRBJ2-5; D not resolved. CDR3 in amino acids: CASSDRPRGETQYF. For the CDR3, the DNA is TGTGCCAGCAGTGATCGGCCCCGAGGAGAGACCCAGTACTTC.